These T cell receptor beta chains were read from a single sample in a study of blood T cell repertoires in COVID-19. Profiling relied on immunoSEQ multiplex PCR, and the TCRdb table lists in-frame clones only, not all of them. The sample lists over 100,000 clones, around 82% occurring once. The sequenced material came from peripheral blood. The source is a woman between 45 and 65 years old with acute or convalescent COVID-19. Both conserved end residues are part of each CDR3. The order of the fields is V gene, clone size, CDR3 length, D gene, J gene, CDR3 DNA, CDR3 protein. The D gene is left open where the match is weak. Clone size is shown for a subset of rows, as once, few, many or a class of expanded clone.

TRBV5-6	NA	15	NA	TRBJ2-6	TGTGCCAGCATGCCCCGAGAGCACGGGGCCAACGTCCTGACTTTC	CASMPREHGANVLTF
TRBV6-1	NA	19	TRBD1	TRBJ1-5	TGTGCCAGCAGTGTTTTGGGGACAGGGAGGATAAGGGGTTATCAGCCCCAGCATTTT	CASSVLGTGRIRGYQPQHF
TRBV5-1	NA	17	TRBD1	TRBJ2-2	TGCGCCAGCAGCCAGACCCCGGGACAGGGGGGAACCGGGGAGCTGTTTTTT	CASSQTPGQGGTGELFF
TRBV9	NA	18	TRBD2	TRBJ2-1	TGTGCCAGCAGCGTAGGTATACTAGCGGGGGGGTACTACAATGAGCAGTTCTTC	CASSVGILAGGYYNEQFF
TRBV19	NA	18	NA	TRBJ1-5	TGTGCCAGTAGTATAGATCCGAGGCAGCAGACCAGCAATCAGCCCCAGCATTTT	CASSIDPRQQTSNQPQHF
TRBV4-1	NA	15	NA	TRBJ1-1	TGCGCCAGCAGCCAAGAGGGGCAGGGCGGCACTGAAGCTTTCTTT	CASSQEGQGGTEAFF
TRBV9	NA	14	NA	TRBJ1-3	TGTGCCAGCAGCGCCGGGACACATGGAAACACCATATATTTT	CASSAGTHGNTIYF
TRBV24-1	NA	19	TRBD2	TRBJ2-3	TGTGCCACCAGTGCCTCGGGCACTAGCGGGGGGAGGGTGGAAGATACGCAGTATTTT	CATSASGTSGGRVEDTQYF
TRBV6-6	NA	15	TRBD1	TRBJ1-5	TGTGCCAGCAGTTCCCCATCAGGGGGGAATCAGCCCCAGCATTTT	CASSSPSGGNQPQHF
TRBV5-4	NA	14	TRBD1	TRBJ2-7	TGTGCCAGCAGCTCCCCGGGACAGGGGTACGAGCAGTACTTC	CASSSPGQGYEQYF
TRBV11-2	NA	16	TRBD2	TRBJ2-3	TGTGCCAGCAGCCGCGGGGGGGGACCGGCAACAGATACGCAGTATTTT	CASSRGGGPATDTQYF
TRBV11-2	few	15	TRBD2	TRBJ2-2	TGTGCCAGCAGCCCCCGGGGGGGCGGCACCGGGGAGCTGTTTTTT	CASSPRGGGTGELFF
TRBV10-3	NA	18	TRBD1	TRBJ1-1	TGTGCCATCAGTGAGTCGAGGACAGGGGGCGCGGGAAACACTGAAGCTTTCTTT	CAISESRTGGAGNTEAFF
TRBV3-1/TRBV3-2	once	16	NA	TRBJ2-3	TGTGCCAGCAGCCAAGGGCTAGCGCGGAGCACAGATACGCAGTATTTT	CASSQGLARSTDTQYF
TRBV4-1	NA	17	TRBD2	TRBJ2-3	TGCGCCAGCAGCTTCCAGCGGGGGGGCTCTGGCACAGATACGCAGTATTTT	CASSFQRGGSGTDTQYF
TRBV28	NA	14	NA	TRBJ2-3	TGTGCCAGCAGTTTTAGTGGGCGCACAGATACGCAGTATTTT	CASSFSGRTDTQYF
TRBV7-2	NA	15	TRBD1	TRBJ1-1	TGTGCCAGCAGCCCCCGGACAGGGATGAACACTGAAGCTTTCTTT	CASSPRTGMNTEAFF
TRBV5-1	NA	16	NA	TRBJ2-6	TGCGCCAGCAGCTTGGTAACAGTCTCTGGGGCCAACGTCCTGACTTTC	CASSLVTVSGANVLTF
TRBV2	few	13	NA	TRBJ2-7	TGTGCCAGCCACAGGGCCAGCTCCGGCGAGCAGTACTTC	CASHRASSGEQYF
TRBV13	NA	16	TRBD1	TRBJ1-2	TGTGCCAGCAGCTCCCAGGCAGGGGGGTTTAGGTATGGCTACACCTTC	CASSSQAGGFRYGYTF
TRBV28	NA	13	NA	TRBJ1-2	TGTGCCAGCAGTTCAGGGCGGAACTATGGCTACACCTTC	CASSSGRNYGYTF
TRBV5-1	NA	15	NA	TRBJ1-1	TGCGCCAGCAGCGCCCAAACAGGGATGAACACTGAAGCTTTCTTT	CASSAQTGMNTEAFF
TRBV28	NA	12	NA	TRBJ1-1	TGTGCCAGCAGCCTCCGGAACACTGAAGCTTTCTTT	CASSLRNTEAFF
TRBV24-1	NA	15	TRBD1	TRBJ2-3	TGTGCCACCACCAGTACAGGGGGCAACACAGATACGCAGTATTTT	CATTSTGGNTDTQYF
TRBV2	once	13	TRBD1	TRBJ1-5	TGTGCCAGCACTGACAGGGTCAATCAGCCCCAGCATTTT	CASTDRVNQPQHF
TRBV5-8	NA	14	NA	TRBJ1-1	TGTGCCAGCAGCTTCGGCGGGGATAGTCCTGAAGCTTTCTTT	CASSFGGDSPEAFF
TRBV3-1/TRBV3-2	NA	13	NA	TRBJ1-1	TGTGCCAGCAGTCAGTCCAGGGGCACTGAAGCTTTCTTT	CASSQSRGTEAFF
TRBV27	NA	17	TRBD1	TRBJ1-1	TGTGCCAGCAGCACGACACGAGGGGGCGCCTCGAACACTGAAGCTTTCTTT	CASSTTRGGASNTEAFF
TRBV4-1	NA	19	TRBD2	TRBJ2-3	TGCGCCAGCAGCCCATCCCCCTTAGCGGGGGGGCCATTAGCAGATACGCAGTATTTT	CASSPSPLAGGPLADTQYF
TRBV2	NA	15	TRBD1	TRBJ2-1	TGTGCCAGCAGTGGAAACAGGGGATCCTACAATGAGCAGTTCTTC	CASSGNRGSYNEQFF
TRBV18	NA	13	NA	TRBJ1-4	TGTGCCAGCTCACCAGGGAGGGATGAAAAACTGTTTTTT	CASSPGRDEKLFF
TRBV30	once	13	NA	TRBJ2-1	TGTGCCTGGAGTACGAGCAGGAACAATGAGCAGTTCTTC	CAWSTSRNNEQFF
TRBV14	NA	15	NA	TRBJ2-2	TGTGCCAGCAGCCAAGATTACCGCGGTCTAGGGGAGCTGTTTTTT	CASSQDYRGLGELFF
TRBV5-1	NA	14	NA	TRBJ1-3	TGCGCCAGCAGCTTGTCGGGCTCTGGAAACACCATATATTTT	CASSLSGSGNTIYF
TRBV12-5	NA	13	TRBD1	TRBJ2-1	TGTGCTAGTGGGCGTACAGGGGAGAATGAGCAGTTCTTC	CASGRTGENEQFF
TRBV5-4	once	14	NA	TRBJ2-3	TGTGCCAGCAGCTTGGGCCAGTACGGGGATACGCAGTATTTT	CASSLGQYGDTQYF
TRBV4-2	NA	14	NA	TRBJ1-2	TGTGCCAGCAGCCAGGCTGACAGGTCCTATGGCTACACCTTC	CASSQADRSYGYTF